The clone carrying this T cell receptor beta chain was detected a few times. Its target is unknown. Primers included in the PCR were 60 Vbeta and 13 Jbeta primers. Sequencing used immunoSEQ multiplex PCR; TCRdb keeps in-frame clones, though not all of them. Of about 94,000 clones detected, around 66% appear once; the ten largest clones hold 3% to 5%. Healthy bone marrow donors made up the cohort. The sample is drawn from a study of cytomegalovirus exposure and HLA in healthy donors. Findings and limits, study-wide: Among immune exposure information, only CMV serostatus was available.

Germline CDR1 SEHNR, CDR2 FQNEAQ (reference sequence). Trimming removed 4 bases from V and 2 bases from J; junction bases left unmatched: 9. This CDR3 has 16 residues. The sequencing sample was made of PBMCs. This TCR was recovered from a man aged 30 to 39 in good health and CMV-seronegative. The chain has TRBV7-9 and TRBJ2-3; TRBD1 matches at 7 bases. This CDR3 is CASSSTGAPPTDTQYF. The CDR3 nucleotides are TGTGCCAGCAGCTCTACAGGGGCTCCCCCCACAGATACGCAGTATTTT.